The 10 T cell receptor beta chains presented below share a single source sample, sequenced in a study of T cells in Graves' hyperthyroidism and ophthalmopathy (dated by TCRdb to the late 2010s). The method behind the library was multiplex PCR. The sequencing machine was an Illumina HiSeq 2000. The TCR beta CDR3 regions were amplified from RNA transcripts. The TCR CDR3 was subjected to a first round of RT-PCR using the HTBI primer set and the Qiagen OneStep RT-PCR kit. TCRdb passed the public sequencing reads through fastp at Q25 and MiXCR, retaining productive beta sequences. Each CDR3 protein gets just one entry, which takes the most common genes and DNA from the rows behind it. This sample comprises under 350,000 distinct CDR3 sequences, under 25% of them detected only once. The ten largest clones represent around half of the sample. Material for sequencing was blood. Every receptor here comes from a woman between 50 and 59 years old with Graves' hyperthyroidism.

This clonotype was found many times. The chain employs TRBV29-1 and TRBJ2-1; no reliable D call. Germline CDR1 is SQVTM and CDR2 is ANQGSEA. This CDR3 is built from 14 residues. Trimming took off 4 bases at V and 0 bases at J, with 10 bases between the two ends. In DNA form, the CDR3 reads TGCAGCGTTGTATACCGAAGCTCCTACAATGAGCAGTTCTTC. Translating gives CSVVYRSSYNEQFF.

This clonotype was counted a few times. The V and J genes are TRBV9 and TRBJ1-3, with D tentatively TRBD1 (5 bases). The ends were cut back, 4 bases at V and 0 bases at J, with 23 bases in the middle. CDR3 length equals 19 residues. The V gene's germline CDR1 is SGDLS and CDR2 YYNGEE. CDR3 nucleotide sequence: TGTGCCAGCAGCCCCTATCATCCCGACAGACCGTTCTCTGGAAACACCATATATTTT. Its translation: CASSPYHPDRPFSGNTIYF.

This clonotype occurred a few times. A single base separates this from a much larger clone, so it may be a read error. The chain joins TRBV18 to TRBJ1-1, with D perhaps TRBD1 (6 bases). This CDR3 comprises 12 residues. Between the trimmed V and J ends, which lost 10 bases and 1 base, there was a span of 10 bases. CDR1 is KGHSH, CDR2 LQKENI, per germline. DNA of the CDR3: TGTGCCACCTACAGGGCGAACACTGAAGCTTTCTTT. Translated, it gives CATYRANTEAFF.

There are many counts of this clonotype. The chain links TRBV20-1 to TRBJ1-1, with D uncertain. This CDR3 has 13 amino acids. In germline, CDR1 is DFQATT, CDR2 SNEGSKA (reference sequence). Trimming pared 2 bases from V and 0 bases from J, leaving 7 bases between. CDR3 coding DNA: TGCAGTGCTAGACCAACCATGAACACTGAAGCTTTCTTT. Its protein is CSARPTMNTEAFF.

Many counts were recorded for this clonotype. The V and J genes are TRBV6-1 and TRBJ1-6; 7 bases line up with TRBD1. The J segment lost 10 bases and the V segment lost 6 bases, leaving 9 bases of the junction unmatched. The CDR3 consists of 14 residues. Germline CDR1 and CDR2: MNHNS and SASEGT. The CDR3: CASSSDRLSSPLHF. CDR3 DNA sequence: TGTGCCAGCAGCTCGGACAGGCTTAGCTCACCCCTCCACTTT.

The sample holds a few counts of this clonotype. Here the CDR3 reads CASRGGEGSGYEQYF. CDR3 nucleotide sequence: TGTGCCAGCAGGGGGGGGGAGGGGTCGGGTTACGAGCAGTACTTC. This chain joins TRBV6-2 or TRBV6-3 and TRBJ2-7, with 7 bases fitting TRBD2. The CDR3 extends over 15 amino acids. CDR1 and CDR2 from the germline V gene are MNHEY and SVGEGT. Germline trimming cut 6 bases from V and 4 bases from J; bases unmatched to any gene: 12.

This clonotype has at least ten counts. The rearrangement links TRBV7-2 to TRBJ2-7; D uncertain. Trimming removed 4 bases from V and 2 bases from J, with 15 bases in between. The CDR3 has 15 amino acids. CDR1 is SGHTA and CDR2 is FQGNSA in the germline V gene. CDR3 loop: CASSSDGRLAYEQYF. The DNA for the CDR3 is TGTGCCAGCAGCTCGGACGGACGTCTCGCCTACGAGCAGTACTTC. Variable domain in full (rest from reference TRBV7-2 and TRBJ2-7): GAGVSQSPSNKVTEKGKDVELRCDPISGHTALYWYRQSLGQGLEFLIYFQGNSAPDKSGLPSDRFSAERTGGSVSTLTIQRTQQEDSAVYLCASSSDGRLAYEQYFGPGTRLTVT.

In this sample, this clonotype turned up many times. A much larger clone lies one base from this, so it may be a read error. This chain connects TRBV9 to TRBJ1-1, with 8 nucleotides matching TRBD1. CDR1 is SGDLS and CDR2 is YYNGEE in the germline V gene. V was pared by 4 bases and J by 1 base, with 6 bases of the junction left unmatched. The CDR3 contains 15 residues. DNA for the CDR3: TGTGCCAGCAGCCTCCGGACAGGGCCGAACACTGAAGCTTTCTTT. It translates to CASSLRTGPNTEAFF.

V gene TRBV27 combines with J gene TRBJ2-7, with TRBD2 matching 14 bases. CDR1 MNHEY and CDR2 SMNVEV come from the germline V gene (reference sequence). The length of the CDR3 is 15 residues. V lost 5 bases to trimming and J lost 6 bases; unmatched junction nucleotides: 6. CDR3 loop: CASSDGTSGSSEQYF. CDR3 DNA: TGTGCCAGCAGTGACGGGACTAGCGGGAGTAGCGAGCAGTACTTC.

This clonotype was counted between two and nine times. The gene calls are TRBV2 and TRBJ2-7; D remains unclear. Trimming cost V 5 bases and J 0 bases, with 11 bases left between them. The CDR3 length is 14 residues. From germline, CDR1 is SNHLY and CDR2 FYNNEI. The CDR3: CASSPHYLSYEQYF. CDR3 sequence (DNA): TGTGCCAGCAGTCCCCATTACCTCTCCTACGAGCAGTACTTC.